Listed here are 25 T cell receptor beta chains from one sample, sequenced in a study of CD8+CD57+ T cells in acquired aplastic anemia. Sequencing was done on patients that had shown CD8+CD57+ cell expansion by flow cytometry. For CDR3 and TCR beta VDJ profiling, genomic DNA was the template used. One entry per CDR3 protein results from TCRdb running MiXCR on the reads. Among just over 450,000 distinct CDR3 sequences listed, approximately 33% were seen once. Material: sorted CD4+, CD8+, or CD8+CD57+ T cells (not recorded which) from PBMCs. Receptor source: a human donor with aplastic anemia.

This clonotype was observed a handful of times. The germline gene is not matched at one end of the junction; a read error may be the cause. The rearrangement links TRBV10-3 to TRBJ1-6; D uncertain. CDR1 and CDR2 (germline): ENHRY, SYGVKD. This CDR3 is built from 12 residues. CDR3 nucleotides: TGTGCCAGCAGTGAATCTGGCAGAGCCCTCCACTTT. This sequence encodes CASSESGRALHF.

This clonotype appeared a few times. V gene TRBV20-1 combines with J gene TRBJ1-1, with TRBD1 as a possible D gene (5 bases). Trimming stripped 1 base from V and 2 bases from J, with 11 bases between. In germline, CDR1 is DFQATT, CDR2 SNEGSKA (reference sequence). The CDR3 consists of 14 residues. The CDR3 coding sequence is TGCAGTGCTAGAGTGGGGCAAGTAAACACTGAAGCTTTCTTT. Its protein is CSARVGQVNTEAFF.

A few counts support this clonotype. The rearrangement uses TRBV20-1 and TRBJ1-5, with no clear D. The length of the CDR3 is 14 residues. CDR1 and CDR2 from the germline V gene are DFQATT and SNEGSKA (reference sequence). V dropped 3 bases and J dropped 6 bases, with 15 bases sitting between them. Here the CDR3 reads CSASNDGAGQPQHF. The DNA for the CDR3 is TGCAGTGCTAGTAACGACGGCGCGGGTCAGCCCCAGCATTTT.

This clonotype was counted ten times or more. This chain joins TRBV7-2 and TRBJ1-5; 8 bases fit TRBD1. Germline values: CDR1 SGHTA, CDR2 FQGNSA. There are 15 residues in the CDR3. J was trimmed by 1 base and V by 6 bases; bases with no gene match: 5. CDR3 residues: CASSYRGASNQPQHF. CDR3 in DNA: TGTGCCAGCAGTTACAGGGGGGCAAGCAATCAGCCCCAGCATTTT.

Details on this clonotype: A much bigger clone sits one base away, suggesting this may be a read error. The chain joins TRBV2 to TRBJ1-4; TRBD1 is a possible D gene (6 bases). Germline CDR1 and CDR2: SNHLY and FYNNEI. This CDR3 has 15 residues. CDR3 region: CASRATGLSNEKLSF. CDR3 bases: TGTGCCAGCAGAGCAACAGGGTTGTCTAATGAAAAACTGTCTTTT.

This clonotype was observed many times. The chain's CDR3 is CASSIVTEGYGYTF. The CDR3 region has the DNA TGTGCCAGTAGTATAGTGACAGAGGGTTATGGCTACACCTTC. This chain connects TRBV19 to TRBJ1-2; tentatively, D is TRBD1 (5 bases). This CDR3 has 14 amino acids. The V end was cut by 1 base, the J end by 5 bases, with 11 bases between. Germline V gives CDR1 LNHDA, CDR2 SQIVND (reference sequence).

A note on this clonotype: This may stem from a read error, because a much larger clone lies one nucleotide away. The V and J genes are TRBV19 and TRBJ1-4, with D maybe TRBD1 (6 bases). Trimming stripped 3 bases from V and 5 bases from J, with 13 bases between. Germline-derived CDR1 and CDR2 are LNHDA and SQIVND (reference sequence). CDR3 length: 15 amino acids. The CDR3 is CASSMTGWGNEKLFF. CDR3 bases: TGTGCCAGTAGTATGACAGGTTGGGGGAATGAAAAACTGTTTTTT.

The CDR3 spells CASSEGTAARNTIYF. In DNA, the CDR3 is TGTGCCAGCAGTGAAGGGACAGCGGCTCGAAACACCATATATTTT. The chain links TRBV25-1 to TRBJ1-3, with TRBD1 identical over 7 bases. Germline lookup yields CDR1 MGHDK and CDR2 SYGVNS. This CDR3 has 15 amino acids. The V gene end was trimmed by 2 bases and the J gene end by 5 bases; junction bases not matched to a gene: 6.

This clonotype was picked up many times. The J gene is TRBJ2-1, the V gene TRBV15, with 13 bases matching TRBD2. The CDR3 runs 16 residues. Germline V gene sequence: CDR1 LNHNV, CDR2 YYDKDF (reference sequence). With 0 bases clipped from V and 10 bases from J, the junction kept 6 bases outside the gene matches. CDR3 coding DNA: TGTGCCACCAGCAGAGAAGGGACTAGCGGGATGGCCGAGCAGTTCTTC. This sequence encodes CATSREGTSGMAEQFF.

A note on this clonotype: Lacking the conserved final phenylalanine or tryptophan, this CDR3 likely reflects a read error. The rearrangement links TRBV7-6 to TRBJ1-2, with D unresolved. CDR3 size: 14 residues. Germline V CDR1 and CDR2: SGHVS, FNYEAQ. The CDR3 sequence: CASSLGRINYGYTL. CDR3 DNA sequence: TGTGCCAGCAGTTTAGGACGGATTAACTATGGCTACACCCTC.

There are a few counts of this clonotype. The J gene is TRBJ2-6, the V gene TRBV12-3 or TRBV12-4; D may be TRBD2 (7 bases). The V and J ends lost 3 bases and 3 bases respectively, with 12 bases between them. CDR3 length: 16 amino acids. In nucleotides, the CDR3 is TGTGCCAGCAGTTTCGGGGGGCCAATTGGGGCCAACGTCCTGACTTTC. This translates into CASSFGGPIGANVLTF.

Only a few counts were recorded for this clonotype. The chain links TRBV11-1 to TRBJ1-6; possibly TRBD1 for D (5 bases). CDR1 and CDR2 from the germline V gene are SGHAT and FQDESV (reference sequence). V lost 6 bases and J lost 1, with 19 bases in between. The CDR3 spans 18 residues. The CDR3 sequence is CASSSLTGGRSYNSPLHF. The CDR3 DNA reads TGTGCCAGCAGTAGCTTAACGGGGGGGAGATCCTATAATTCACCCCTCCACTTT.

This clonotype appeared many times. The J gene is TRBJ1-2, the V gene TRBV7-3, with D unresolved. The CDR3 covers 15 residues. Trimming shortened V by 3 bases and J by 4 bases, and 15 bases separated the two germline ends. The germline CDR1 and CDR2 sequences are SGHTA and FQGTGA. CDR3 nucleotides: TGTGCCAGCAGCTTGACTCGACGATCTTTCTATGGCTACACCTTC. It encodes CASSLTRRSFYGYTF.

In DNA, the CDR3 is TGTGCCAGCAGCTTGGATTTAGTGAACACTGAAGCTTTCTTT. It specifies CASSLDLVNTEAFF. The chain employs TRBV5-5 and TRBJ1-1; unclear D gene. V lost 0 bases and J 0 bases, leaving 6 bases between the germline ends. The CDR3 loop spans 14 amino acids. Germline-derived CDR1 and CDR2 are SGHKS and YYEKEE (reference sequence).

Ten or more counts support this clonotype. The CDR3 loop is CASSVWGRAAYEQYF. The DNA for the CDR3 is TGCGCCAGCAGTGTTTGGGGGAGGGCCGCCTACGAGCAGTACTTC. J is TRBJ2-7 and V is TRBV10-2; 7 nucleotides line up with TRBD2. This CDR3 has 15 amino acids. J gave up 2 bases and V 4 bases, and 8 bases lay outside the gene matches. Looked up from germline, CDR1 is WSHSY and CDR2 is SAAADI.

Ten or more counts support this clonotype. The rearrangement joins TRBV5-1 to TRBJ1-2; D remains ambiguous. The V gene lost 0 bases and the J gene lost 4 bases, with 10 bases spanning the gap. The CDR3 length is 14 residues. From germline, CDR1 is SGHRS and CDR2 YFSETQ. DNA of the CDR3: TGCGCCAGCAGCTTGGACGGGGAATCCTATGGCTACACCTTC. This translates into CASSLDGESYGYTF.

This clonotype was counted only a few times. This may come from a read error, since a much larger clone is one base off. V and J are TRBV19 and TRBJ1-5; D ambiguous. Germline V lookup: CDR1 LNHDA, CDR2 SQIVND (reference sequence). The CDR3 length is 15 residues. CDR3 loop: CVSSIGGGGNQPQHF. The CDR3 DNA sequence: TGTGTCAGTAGTATTGGAGGCGGCGGGAATCAGCCCCAGCATTTT.

This clonotype occurred many times. This chain joins TRBV15 and TRBJ2-7; the D gene is possibly TRBD2 (7 bases). Trimming stripped 0 bases from V and 2 bases from J, with 11 bases between. This CDR3 has 15 residues. CDR1 and CDR2 from the germline V gene are LNHNV and YYDKDF (reference sequence). The CDR3: CATSREGGDAYEQYF. In DNA form, the CDR3 reads TGTGCCACCAGCAGAGAAGGGGGGGATGCCTACGAGCAGTACTTC.

The chain is built from TRBV6-2 or TRBV6-3 and TRBJ2-7; TRBD1 matches at 9 bases. Germline CDR1 and CDR2: MNHEY and SVGEGT. V lost 1 base and J lost 7; bases outside the gene matches: 5. The CDR3 totals 14 residues. CDR3 DNA sequence: TGTGCCAGCAGTTACTTTTCCGGGACAGGGGAGCAGTACTTC. As protein: CASSYFSGTGEQYF.

The chain is built from TRBV10-3 and TRBJ1-2, with D possibly being TRBD1 (5 bases). Germline V lookup: CDR1 ENHRY, CDR2 SYGVKD. CDR3 length: 13 amino acids. Trimming took off 8 bases at V and 4 bases at J, with 14 bases between the two ends. The CDR3 DNA follows: TGTGCCATCCGAGGGACGGTGTCCTATGGCTACACCTTC. This gives the protein CAIRGTVSYGYTF.

This clonotype appeared a few times. The chain couples TRBV11-1 to TRBJ1-2; TRBD1 aligns across 9 bases. This CDR3 has 16 residues. V lost 5 bases and J lost 2; bases outside the gene matches: 9. Germline values: CDR1 SGHAT, CDR2 FQDESV (reference sequence). The CDR3 sequence is CASSQSNGTGNYGYTF. CDR3 DNA: TGTGCCAGCAGCCAATCGAACGGGACAGGGAACTATGGCTACACCTTC.

The gene calls are TRBV11-2 and TRBJ2-3; D tentatively reads TRBD1 or TRBD2 (7 bases each). The V end was cut by 6 bases, the J end by 5 bases, with 18 bases between. CDR1 is SGHAT and CDR2 is FQNNGV in the germline V gene. The CDR3 has 15 residues. DNA for the CDR3: TGTGCCAGCAGGATTTCAGGGGGGGGCCGAGATACGCAGTATTTT. This codes for CASRISGGGRDTQYF.

Only one count was recorded for this clonotype. The V gene is TRBV19, the J gene TRBJ2-1, with unresolved D. Germline V CDR1 and CDR2: LNHDA, SQIVND (reference sequence). This CDR3 has 11 amino acids. The V end was cut by 6 bases, the J end by 8 bases, with 8 bases between. CDR3 loop: CASRTSDEQFF. CDR3 DNA sequence: TGTGCCAGTAGGACTTCCGATGAGCAGTTCTTC.

J is TRBJ2-1 and V is TRBV14; D may correspond to TRBD1 or TRBD2 (6 bases each). V lost 3 bases, J lost 7 bases, and 16 bases lay in between. Germline V gene sequence: CDR1 SGHDN, CDR2 FVKESK. The CDR3 runs 15 residues. CDR3 sequence: CASSHRRGQSNEQFF. The CDR3, as DNA: TGTGCCAGCAGCCACCGGCGGGGACAATCGAATGAGCAGTTCTTC.

This clonotype occurred many times. CDR3 protein: CASSRMDRGGNQPQHF. The CDR3 region has the DNA TGTGCCAGTAGTAGAATGGACAGGGGGGGCAATCAGCCCCAGCATTTT. The rearrangement links TRBV19 to TRBJ1-5; 10 nucleotides match TRBD1. The CDR3 consists of 16 residues. The V segment lost 4 bases and the J segment 2 bases; nucleotides outside the gene matches: 5. The germline V gene encodes CDR1 LNHDA and CDR2 SQIVND (reference sequence).